This T cell receptor (beta chain) was sequenced in a study of CD8+ T cells in alopecia areata. Study summary: A regimen of oral tofacitinib, 5 to 10 mg twice daily, was given to treated patients.

Reverse transcribed after extraction, RNA yielded cDNA as the sequencing template. The repertoire was sequenced with immunoSEQ multiplex PCR; TCRdb's copy has only in-frame clones and lacks some. The table has roughly 140,000 clones, 40% to 65% seen once. The V gene lost 4 bases and the J gene lost 4 bases, with 10 bases spanning the gap. This CDR3 region has 13 residues. Germline CDR1 LNHNV, CDR2 YYDKDF (reference sequence). The rearrangement links TRBV15 to TRBJ1-1, with a weak D call TRBD1 (5 bases). This receptor was identified in a human donor with alopecia areata. The sample consisted of CD4+ T cells sorted from blood, taken at week 0. This CDR3 is CATSTQGITEAFF. The CDR3 coding sequence is TGTGCCACCAGCACCCAGGGAATCACTGAAGCTTTCTTT. The variable domain in full, with the rest retrieved from reference TRBV15 and TRBJ1-1, is DAMVIQNPRYQVTQFGKPVTLSCSQTLNHNVMYWYQQKSSQAPKLLFHYYDKDFNNEADTPDNFQSRRPNTSFCFLDIRSPGLGDTAMYLCATSTQGITEAFFGQGTRLTVV.